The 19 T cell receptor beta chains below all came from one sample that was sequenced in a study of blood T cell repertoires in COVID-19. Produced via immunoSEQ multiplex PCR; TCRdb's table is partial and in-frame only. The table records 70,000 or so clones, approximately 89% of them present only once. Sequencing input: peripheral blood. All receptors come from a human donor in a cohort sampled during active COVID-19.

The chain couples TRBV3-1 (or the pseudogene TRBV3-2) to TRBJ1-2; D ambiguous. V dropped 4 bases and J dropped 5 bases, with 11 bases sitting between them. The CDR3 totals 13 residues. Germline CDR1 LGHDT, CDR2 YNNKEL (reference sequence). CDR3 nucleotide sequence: TGTGCCAGCAGCCTTGAGGGTACTTATGGCTACACCTTC. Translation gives CASSLEGTYGYTF.

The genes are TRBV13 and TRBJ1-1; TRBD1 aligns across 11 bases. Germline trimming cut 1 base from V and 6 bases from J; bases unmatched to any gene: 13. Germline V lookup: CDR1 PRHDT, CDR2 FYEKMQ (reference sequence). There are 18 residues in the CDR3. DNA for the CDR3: TGTGCCAGCAGCTTAGCGGACAGGGGGCAAGGGTATTCCCCTGAAGCTTTCTTT. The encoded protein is CASSLADRGQGYSPEAFF.

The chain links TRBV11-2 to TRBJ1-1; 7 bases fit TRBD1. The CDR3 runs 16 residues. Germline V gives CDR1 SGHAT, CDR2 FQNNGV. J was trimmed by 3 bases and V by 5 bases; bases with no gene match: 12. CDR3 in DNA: TGTGCCAGCAGCGTTATAACCGACAGGGAGCACACTGAAGCTTTCTTT. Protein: CASSVITDREHTEAFF.

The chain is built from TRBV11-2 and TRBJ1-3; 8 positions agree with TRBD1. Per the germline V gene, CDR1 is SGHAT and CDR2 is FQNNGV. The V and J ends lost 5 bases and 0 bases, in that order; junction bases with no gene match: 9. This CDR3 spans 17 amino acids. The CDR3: CASSQDRGPVSGNTIYF. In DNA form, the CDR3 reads TGTGCCAGCAGCCAAGACAGGGGACCCGTCTCTGGAAACACCATATATTTT.

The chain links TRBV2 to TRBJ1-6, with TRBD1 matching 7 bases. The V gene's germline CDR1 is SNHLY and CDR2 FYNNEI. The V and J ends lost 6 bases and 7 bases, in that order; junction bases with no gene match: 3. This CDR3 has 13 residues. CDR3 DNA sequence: TGTGCCAGCAGGGGCAGGGGGAATTCACCCCTCCACTTT. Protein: CASRGRGNSPLHF. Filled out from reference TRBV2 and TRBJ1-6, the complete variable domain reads EPEVTQTPSHQVTQMGQEVILRCVPISNHLYFYWYRQILGQKVEFLVSFYNNEISEKSEIFDDQFSVERPDGSNFTLKIRSTKLEDSAMYFCASRGRGNSPLHFGNGTRLTVT.

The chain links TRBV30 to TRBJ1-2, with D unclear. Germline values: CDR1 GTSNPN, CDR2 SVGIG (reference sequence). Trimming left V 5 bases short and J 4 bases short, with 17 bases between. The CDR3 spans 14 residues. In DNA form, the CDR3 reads TGTGCCTGGTCTCAGGCCGTGGCCCTCTATGGCTACACCTTC. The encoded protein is CAWSQAVALYGYTF.

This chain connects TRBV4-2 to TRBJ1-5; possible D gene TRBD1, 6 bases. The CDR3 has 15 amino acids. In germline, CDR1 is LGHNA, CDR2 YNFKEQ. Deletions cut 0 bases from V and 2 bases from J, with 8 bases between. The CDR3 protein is CASSQDPGGNQPQHF. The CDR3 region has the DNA TGTGCCAGCAGCCAAGATCCAGGGGGCAATCAGCCCCAGCATTTT.

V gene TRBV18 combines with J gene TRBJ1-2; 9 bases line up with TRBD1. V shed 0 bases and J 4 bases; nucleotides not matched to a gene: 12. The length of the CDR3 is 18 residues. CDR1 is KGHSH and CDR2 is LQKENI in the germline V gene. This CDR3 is CASSPPQTGTGIAYGYTF. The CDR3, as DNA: TGTGCCAGCTCACCACCACAAACCGGGACAGGGATCGCCTATGGCTACACCTTC.

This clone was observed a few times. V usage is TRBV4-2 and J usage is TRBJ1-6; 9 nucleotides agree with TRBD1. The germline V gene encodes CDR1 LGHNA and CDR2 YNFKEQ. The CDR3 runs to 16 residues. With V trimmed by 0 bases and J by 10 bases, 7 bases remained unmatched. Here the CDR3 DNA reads TGTGCCAGCAGCCAAGAGGTTGGGACAGGGTACTCACCCCTCCACTTT. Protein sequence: CASSQEVGTGYSPLHF.

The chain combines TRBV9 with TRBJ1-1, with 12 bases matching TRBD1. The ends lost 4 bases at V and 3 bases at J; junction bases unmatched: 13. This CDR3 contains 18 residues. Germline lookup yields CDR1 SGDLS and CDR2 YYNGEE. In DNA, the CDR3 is TGTGCCAGCAGCTTTCTCCCGGGACAGGGGGCGATCGACACTGAAGCTTTCTTT. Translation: CASSFLPGQGAIDTEAFF.

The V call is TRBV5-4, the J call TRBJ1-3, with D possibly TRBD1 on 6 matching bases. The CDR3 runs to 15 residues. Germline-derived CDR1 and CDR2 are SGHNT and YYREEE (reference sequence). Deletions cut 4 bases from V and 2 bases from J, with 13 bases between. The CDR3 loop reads CASSAQGDAGNTIYF. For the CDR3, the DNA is TGTGCCAGCAGCGCACAGGGTGATGCTGGAAACACCATATATTTT.

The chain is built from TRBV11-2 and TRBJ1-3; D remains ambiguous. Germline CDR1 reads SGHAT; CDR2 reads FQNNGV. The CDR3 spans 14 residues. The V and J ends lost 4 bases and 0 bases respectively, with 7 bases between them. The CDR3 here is CASSSFFSGNTIYF. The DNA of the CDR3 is TGTGCCAGCAGCTCCTTTTTCTCTGGAAACACCATATATTTT.

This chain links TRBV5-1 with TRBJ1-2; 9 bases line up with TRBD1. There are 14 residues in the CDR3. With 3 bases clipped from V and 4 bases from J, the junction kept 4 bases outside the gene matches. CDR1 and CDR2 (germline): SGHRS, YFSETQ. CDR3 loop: CASSSTTGGYGYTF. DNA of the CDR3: TGCGCCAGCAGCTCCACGACAGGGGGCTATGGCTACACCTTC.

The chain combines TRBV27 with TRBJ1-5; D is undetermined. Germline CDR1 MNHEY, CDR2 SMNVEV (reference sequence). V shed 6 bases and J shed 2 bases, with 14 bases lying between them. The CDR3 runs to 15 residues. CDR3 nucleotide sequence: TGTGCCAGCAGCCGTTCGGCGAGGGGCAATCAGCCCCAGCATTTT. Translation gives CASSRSARGNQPQHF.

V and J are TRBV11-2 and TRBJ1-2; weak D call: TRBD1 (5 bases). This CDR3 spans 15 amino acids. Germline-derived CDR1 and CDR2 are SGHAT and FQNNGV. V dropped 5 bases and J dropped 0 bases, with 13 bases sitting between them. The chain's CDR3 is CASSPPRQPNYGYTF. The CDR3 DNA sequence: TGTGCCAGCAGCCCCCCGAGACAGCCTAACTATGGCTACACCTTC.

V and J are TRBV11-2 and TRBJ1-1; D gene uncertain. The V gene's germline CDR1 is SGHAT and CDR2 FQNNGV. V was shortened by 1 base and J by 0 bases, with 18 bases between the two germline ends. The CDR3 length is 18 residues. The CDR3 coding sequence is TGTGCCAGCAGCTTAGCCGGACGGAGGATGTCGATGAACACTGAAGCTTTCTTT. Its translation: CASSLAGRRMSMNTEAFF.

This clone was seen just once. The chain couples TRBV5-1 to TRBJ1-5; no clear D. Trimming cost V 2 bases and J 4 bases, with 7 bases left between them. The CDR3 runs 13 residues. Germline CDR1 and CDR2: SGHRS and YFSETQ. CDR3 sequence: CASSFGENQPQHF. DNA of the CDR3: TGCGCCAGCAGCTTCGGGGAAAATCAGCCCCAGCATTTT.

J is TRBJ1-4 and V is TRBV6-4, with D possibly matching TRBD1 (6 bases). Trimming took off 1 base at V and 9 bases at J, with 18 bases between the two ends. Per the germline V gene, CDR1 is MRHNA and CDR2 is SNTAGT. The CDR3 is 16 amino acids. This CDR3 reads CASSDCSRGSAKKLFF. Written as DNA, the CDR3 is TGTGCCAGCAGTGACTGCTCCAGGGGTTCGGCGAAAAAACTGTTTTTT.

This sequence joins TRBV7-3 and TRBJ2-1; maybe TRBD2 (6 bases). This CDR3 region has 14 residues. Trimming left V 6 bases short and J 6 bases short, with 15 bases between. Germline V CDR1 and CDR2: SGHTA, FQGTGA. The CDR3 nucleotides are TGTGCCAGCAGTCTGGGGGGAGGAGGCAATGAGCAGTTCTTC. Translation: CASSLGGGGNEQFF. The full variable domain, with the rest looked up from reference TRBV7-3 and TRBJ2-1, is GAGVSQTPSNKVTEKGKYVELRCDPISGHTALYWYRQSLGQGPEFLIYFQGTGAADDSGLPNDRFFAVRPEGSVSTLKIQRTERGDSAVYLCASSLGGGGNEQFFGPGTRLTVL.